Listed below are T cell receptor beta chains from one sample, sequenced in a study of cytomegalovirus exposure and HLA in healthy donors. Sequencing was performed with immunoSEQ multiplex PCR; in TCRdb, only in-frame clones are kept and a portion is missing. The table has 75,000 to 100,000 clones, about 78% seen once. The sequenced material came from PBMCs. The receptors were sampled from a man aged 35-49 years in good health and CMV-seronegative. Both conserved end residues are part of each CDR3. The D gene is left open where the match is weak. Where a row states a size, it is once, few, many or the class of an expanded clone; other rows omit it.

D: TRBD2
J: TRBJ2-2
size: few
V: TRBV11-3
CDR3: CASSRSGVSTGELFF
DNA: TGTGCCAGCAGCCGGAGCGGGGTCAGCACCGGGGAGCTGTTTTTT

D: TRBD1
J: TRBJ1-1
size: .
V: TRBV5-1
CDR3: CASSNSTGRNTEAFF
DNA: TGCGCCAGCAGCAACTCGACAGGGAGGAACACTGAAGCTTTCTTT

D: .
J: TRBJ1-5
size: .
V: TRBV15
CDR3: CATSRGGGQHNQPQHF
DNA: TGTGCCACCAGCAGAGGAGGAGGACAGCACAATCAGCCCCAGCATTTT

D: .
J: TRBJ2-3
size: .
V: TRBV7-9
CDR3: CASSFGQTFSTDTQYF
DNA: TGTGCCAGCAGCTTTGGACAGACCTTTAGCACAGATACGCAGTATTTT

D: TRBD1
J: TRBJ2-7
size: .
V: TRBV5-4
CDR3: CASSLAPGTGDHEQYF
DNA: TGTGCCAGCAGCTTGGCCCCCGGGACAGGGGACCACGAGCAGTACTTC

D: .
J: TRBJ1-1
size: .
V: TRBV7-9
CDR3: CASSPEVLAEAFF
DNA: TGTGCCAGCAGCCCAGAGGTCCTGGCTGAAGCTTTCTTT

D: TRBD1
J: TRBJ2-1
size: .
V: TRBV5-4
CDR3: CASSLGGTSYNEQFF
DNA: TGTGCCAGCAGCTTAGGGGGCACTTCCTACAATGAGCAGTTCTTC

D: .
J: TRBJ1-1
size: .
V: TRBV5-1
CDR3: CASSLGDTYTEAFF
DNA: TGCGCCAGCAGCTTGGGGGACACCTACACTGAAGCTTTCTTT

D: TRBD2
J: TRBJ2-4
size: medium-sized
V: TRBV10-2
CDR3: CASRTGGRENIQYF
DNA: TGCGCCAGCAGGACGGGGGGACGGGAAAACATTCAGTACTTC

D: .
J: TRBJ1-5
size: .
V: TRBV28
CDR3: CASSFGQGDGQPQHF
DNA: TGTGCCAGCAGTTTTGGGCAGGGTGACGGTCAGCCCCAGCATTTT

D: TRBD1
J: TRBJ2-7
size: .
V: TRBV9
CDR3: CASSVFWTGTYEQYF
DNA: TGTGCCAGCAGCGTCTTTTGGACAGGGACCTACGAGCAGTACTTC

D: .
J: TRBJ1-6
size: .
V: TRBV9
CDR3: CASSDFTSGRNPPLHF
DNA: TGTGCCAGCAGCGACTTTACGTCCGGGAGGAACCCACCCCTCCACTTT

D: TRBD1
J: TRBJ2-2
size: once
V: TRBV30
CDR3: CAWSNQQGARSGELFF
DNA: TGTGCCTGGAGTAACCAACAGGGGGCGCGGTCCGGGGAGCTGTTTTTT

D: .
J: TRBJ1-3
size: few
V: TRBV28
CDR3: CASNSGVGNTIYF
DNA: TGTGCCAGCAACTCAGGGGTTGGAAACACCATATATTTT

D: TRBD2
J: TRBJ2-1
size: .
V: TRBV5-6
CDR3: CASSLGPTSGSWNEQFF
DNA: TGTGCCAGCAGCTTGGGACCGACTAGCGGGAGTTGGAATGAGCAGTTCTTC

D: TRBD2
J: TRBJ2-3
size: .
V: TRBV18
CDR3: CASSSSGGFLADTQYF
DNA: TGTGCCAGCTCAAGTAGCGGGGGGTTCCTCGCAGATACGCAGTATTTT

D: .
J: TRBJ1-5
size: .
V: TRBV5-6
CDR3: CASSFRVTGSNQPQHF
DNA: TGTGCCAGCAGCTTCCGGGTCACAGGGAGCAATCAGCCCCAGCATTTT

D: .
J: TRBJ1-1
size: .
V: TRBV29-1
CDR3: CSVENQGTVKNTEAFF
DNA: TGCAGCGTTGAAAACCAGGGGACCGTAAAGAACACTGAAGCTTTCTTT

D: .
J: TRBJ2-7
size: .
V: TRBV6-5
CDR3: CASSFSTIYSYEQYF
DNA: TGTGCCAGCAGTTTTAGTACCATCTACTCCTACGAGCAGTACTTC

D: TRBD1
J: TRBJ2-5
size: .
V: TRBV7-9
CDR3: CASSLGDRGNQETQYF
DNA: TGTGCCAGCAGCTTAGGAGACAGGGGGAATCAAGAGACCCAGTACTTC

D: TRBD1
J: TRBJ1-1
size: .
V: TRBV7-9
CDR3: CASRRGQGTRAFF
DNA: TGTGCCAGCAGACGGGGACAGGGCACGCGGGCTTTCTTT

D: TRBD2
J: TRBJ2-1
size: .
V: TRBV6-6
CDR3: CASSYLQRGAYNEQFF
DNA: TGTGCCAGCAGTTACCTCCAGCGGGGAGCCTACAATGAGCAGTTCTTC

D: .
J: TRBJ2-3
size: once
V: TRBV28
CDR3: CASRPGGQSSTDTQYF
DNA: TGTGCCAGCAGGCCAGGCGGACAAAGCAGCACAGATACGCAGTATTTT

D: .
J: TRBJ2-7
size: few
V: TRBV2
CDR3: CASSGTFQGEQYF
DNA: TGTGCCAGCAGCGGGACTTTTCAAGGCGAGCAGTACTTC

D: TRBD2
J: TRBJ2-1
size: .
V: TRBV11-2
CDR3: CASSPLSGKGNEQFF
DNA: TGTGCCAGCAGCCCTTTGAGCGGGAAAGGTAATGAGCAGTTCTTC

D: TRBD1
J: TRBJ1-5
size: .
V: TRBV19
CDR3: CASRDTGGRQPQHF
DNA: TGTGCCAGTAGGGATACAGGGGGCCGTCAGCCCCAGCATTTT

D: .
J: TRBJ2-1
size: .
V: TRBV15
CDR3: CATSPRDNEQFF
DNA: TGTGCCACCAGCCCCCGGGACAATGAGCAGTTCTTC

D: .
J: TRBJ1-2
size: .
V: TRBV7-2
CDR3: CASSLASQYGYTF
DNA: TGTGCCAGCAGCTTAGCTTCTCAGTATGGCTACACCTTC

D: TRBD2
J: TRBJ2-2
size: .
V: TRBV30
CDR3: CAWSVGGRKGGELFF
DNA: TGTGCCTGGAGTGTAGGCGGGAGGAAGGGTGGGGAGCTGTTTTTT

D: .
J: TRBJ1-5
size: .
V: TRBV11-2
CDR3: CASSPLRRVSGNQPQHF
DNA: TGTGCCAGCAGCCCTCTAAGGCGGGTTTCTGGCAATCAGCCCCAGCATTTT

D: .
J: TRBJ1-2
size: once
V: TRBV6-1
CDR3: CASRTGREPDYGYTF
DNA: TGTGCCAGCAGGACAGGAAGGGAACCCGACTATGGCTACACCTTC

D: TRBD1
J: TRBJ1-5
size: .
V: TRBV2
CDR3: CASSDGQGAQPQHF
DNA: TGTGCCAGCAGTGATGGGCAGGGGGCACAGCCCCAGCATTTT

D: .
J: TRBJ1-2
size: .
V: TRBV5-1
CDR3: CASSPSSTGVGYTF
DNA: TGCGCCAGCAGCCCCTCTTCCACGGGGGTCGGCTACACCTTC

D: TRBD2
J: TRBJ2-1
size: once
V: TRBV15
CDR3: CATSMLAGGVNEQFF
DNA: TGTGCCACCAGCATGCTAGCGGGAGGAGTCAATGAGCAGTTCTTC

D: TRBD2
J: TRBJ2-7
size: .
V: TRBV13
CDR3: CASSSRRLTGTSGFYEQYF
DNA: TGTGCCAGCAGCTCCCGTAGGTTAACCGGGACTAGCGGATTCTACGAGCAGTACTTC

D: .
J: TRBJ2-2
size: once
V: TRBV5-1
CDR3: CAWRGSNTGELFF
DNA: TGCGCCTGGCGAGGATCGAACACCGGGGAGCTGTTTTTT

D: TRBD1
J: TRBJ2-1
size: .
V: TRBV6-4
CDR3: CASSDQGTGNYNEQFF
DNA: TGTGCCAGCAGTGACCAGGGGACAGGTAACTACAATGAGCAGTTCTTC

D: TRBD2
J: TRBJ2-7
size: .
V: TRBV7-8
CDR3: CASTPGGTSLSYEQYF
DNA: TGTGCCAGCACCCCCGGGGGGACGAGTCTCTCGTACGAGCAGTACTTC

D: .
J: TRBJ1-1
size: .
V: TRBV5-1
CDR3: CASSLPGVMYEAFF
DNA: TGCGCCAGCAGCTTGCCAGGGGTTATGTATGAAGCTTTCTTT

D: TRBD2
J: TRBJ2-1
size: .
V: TRBV29-1
CDR3: CSVQSGGNEQFF
DNA: TGCAGCGTTCAAAGCGGGGGAAATGAGCAGTTCTTC

D: TRBD2
J: TRBJ2-5
size: .
V: TRBV19
CDR3: CASSMRAGVQETQYF
DNA: TGTGCCAGTAGTATGAGAGCGGGAGTACAAGAGACCCAGTACTTC

D: TRBD1
J: TRBJ1-2
size: .
V: TRBV9
CDR3: CASSGDRGFYGYTF
DNA: TGTGCCAGCAGCGGGGACAGGGGGTTCTATGGCTACACCTTC

D: TRBD1
J: TRBJ2-3
size: .
V: TRBV5-6
CDR3: CASSLFGAGQGSDTQYF
DNA: TGTGCCAGCAGCTTGTTTGGGGCAGGACAGGGGTCCGATACGCAGTATTTT

D: TRBD1
J: TRBJ2-7
size: .
V: TRBV19
CDR3: CASSVGQGDEQYF
DNA: TGTGCCAGTAGTGTGGGACAGGGGGACGAGCAGTACTTC

D: TRBD1
J: TRBJ1-5
size: .
V: TRBV6-1
CDR3: CASSDRQGGNQPQHF
DNA: TGTGCCAGCAGTGACAGACAGGGTGGTAATCAGCCCCAGCATTTT

D: TRBD2
J: TRBJ2-3
size: once
V: TRBV9
CDR3: CASSAAQRGTDTQYF
DNA: TGTGCCAGCAGCGCCGCTCAGCGGGGGACAGATACGCAGTATTTT

D: TRBD1
J: TRBJ1-2
size: once
V: TRBV30
CDR3: CAWSSTDRGSGYTF
DNA: TGTGCCTGGAGTTCCACAGACAGGGGATCAGGCTACACCTTC

D: TRBD1
J: TRBJ2-7
size: few
V: TRBV19
CDR3: CASSMGWGQDWSEQYF
DNA: TGTGCCAGTAGTATGGGTTGGGGACAGGATTGGTCCGAGCAGTACTTC

D: TRBD1
J: TRBJ1-1
size: .
V: TRBV6-4
CDR3: CASSEGQENTEAFF
DNA: TGTGCCAGCAGTGAGGGACAGGAGAACACTGAAGCTTTCTTT

D: TRBD2
J: TRBJ2-3
size: .
V: TRBV10-2
CDR3: CASSESAGVIADTQYF
DNA: TGCGCCAGCAGTGAGTCGGCGGGAGTGATTGCAGATACGCAGTATTTT

D: TRBD1
J: TRBJ2-7
size: .
V: TRBV27
CDR3: CASSSLDRGFPYEQYF
DNA: TGTGCCAGCAGTTCCCTGGACAGGGGTTTCCCCTACGAGCAGTACTTC

D: .
J: TRBJ2-2
size: .
V: TRBV28
CDR3: CASRIDRSHTGELFF
DNA: TGTGCCAGCAGGATTGACAGGAGCCACACCGGGGAGCTGTTTTTT

D: .
J: TRBJ2-1
size: .
V: TRBV5-4
CDR3: CASSSAYNEQFF
DNA: TGTGCCAGCAGCTCCGCCTACAATGAGCAGTTCTTC

D: .
J: TRBJ1-1
size: .
V: TRBV5-1
CDR3: CASSSGTKDTEAFF
DNA: TGCGCCAGCAGCTCTGGGACAAAGGACACTGAAGCTTTCTTT

D: .
J: TRBJ2-7
size: .
V: TRBV7-8
CDR3: CASSFPGFSSYEQYF
DNA: TGTGCCAGCAGCTTCCCAGGGTTTAGCTCCTACGAGCAGTACTTC